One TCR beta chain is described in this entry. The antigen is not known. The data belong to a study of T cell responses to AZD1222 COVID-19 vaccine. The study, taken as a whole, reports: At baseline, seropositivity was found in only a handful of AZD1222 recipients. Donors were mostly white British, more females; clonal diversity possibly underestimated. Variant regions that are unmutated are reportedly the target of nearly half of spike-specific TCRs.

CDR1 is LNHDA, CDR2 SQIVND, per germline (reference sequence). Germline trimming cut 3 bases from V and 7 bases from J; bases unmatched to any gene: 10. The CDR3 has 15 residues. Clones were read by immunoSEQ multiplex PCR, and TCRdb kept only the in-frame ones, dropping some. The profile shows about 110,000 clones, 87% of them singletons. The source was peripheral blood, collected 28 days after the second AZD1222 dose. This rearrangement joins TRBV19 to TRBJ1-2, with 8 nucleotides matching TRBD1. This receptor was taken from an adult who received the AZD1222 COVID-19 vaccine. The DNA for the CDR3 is TGTGCCAGTAGTATTGTGGAGACAGGGGATATTGGCTACACCTTC. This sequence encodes CASSIVETGDIGYTF.